The rows below give T cell receptor beta chains drawn from one sample of a study of blood T cell repertoires in COVID-19. Sequencing was performed with immunoSEQ multiplex PCR; in TCRdb, only in-frame clones are kept and a portion is missing. The sample has 500,000 or so clones, roughly nine tenths seen once. The sequenced sample was PBMCs or T cells enriched from blood (not recorded which). The receptor source for this set is a woman in her late teens or twenties who had recovered from COVID-19. CDR3s leave out the opening cysteine and the closing phenylalanine or tryptophan. The size field is filled for only some rows; it gives once, few, many or a size class.

TRBJ2-7 TRBV2 NA ASKAGQSSYEQY
TRBJ2-3 TRBV28 NA ASRAATGSTDTQY
TRBJ1-1 TRBV5-1 few ASSLERGQEAF
TRBJ1-6 TRBV27 NA ASSFGRGTSPLH
TRBJ2-1 TRBV28 NA ASSPHGLGPKKDEQF
TRBJ1-1 TRBV19 NA ASSPPGANTEAF
TRBJ2-3 TRBV4-1 NA ASSLVGGDSSTDTQY
TRBJ1-3 TRBV4-1 NA ASSRGHSSGNTIY
TRBJ2-4 TRBV6-5 NA ASTRQGGGNIQY
TRBJ2-2 TRBV7-2 NA ASSSLRGNGELF
TRBJ1-2 TRBV5-4 NA ASSWGGPGLGAYT
TRBJ1-1 TRBV30 NA AWRDTRGTEAF
TRBJ2-1 TRBV27 NA ASSSISGTRDNEQF
TRBJ1-2 TRBV19 once ASSTGHGYT
TRBJ2-3 TRBV5-4 NA ASSSISGDTQY
TRBJ1-2 TRBV3-1/TRBV3-2 NA ASSQDSGGDGYT
TRBJ2-2 TRBV6-5 NA ASRQGAVAGELF
TRBJ2-3 TRBV2 NA ASSPSGGTDTQY
TRBJ2-7 TRBV4-1 NA ASSPGAFGFVQEEQY
TRBJ2-2 TRBV7-9 few ASSFKAGLNTGELF
TRBJ1-1 TRBV18 NA ASSPPGRQQGRRMAF
TRBJ2-1 TRBV27 once ASSSGTGAYNEQF
TRBJ1-3 TRBV19 NA ASGESSGNTIY
TRBJ1-1 TRBV2 NA ASSLAGNTEAF
TRBJ1-5 TRBV27 NA ASSLGQGIQPQH
TRBJ2-7 TRBV25-1 NA ASSTRGGGSSYEQY
TRBJ1-6 TRBV30 NA AWETPGQGAGAPLH
TRBJ1-2 TRBV6-6 NA ASSWEGRGLKGYT
TRBJ2-2 TRBV2 NA ASSATSAGELF
TRBJ2-7 TRBV29-1 NA SVAPGSGTTSYEQY
TRBJ1-4 TRBV5-1 once ASAGGPNEKLF
TRBJ2-7 TRBV2 NA ASTQGAYEQY
TRBJ2-3 TRBV5-1 NA ASSGIRGPDTQY
TRBJ1-1 TRBV10-3 NA ATAPNWNTEAF
TRBJ1-4 TRBV27 NA ASTLTTGGSEKLF
TRBJ1-5 TRBV19 NA ASSHLGTDFLSNQPQH
TRBJ1-1 TRBV3-1/TRBV3-2 NA ASAGQGATEAF
TRBJ2-5 TRBV18 NA ASSLGLEGTQY
TRBJ1-5 TRBV19 NA ASSIGTGNQPQH
TRBJ1-6 TRBV30 few AWSSATPLH
TRBJ2-5 TRBV7-3 NA ASSPTGTVRETQY
TRBJ1-1 TRBV25-1 once ASSEWGRWAEAF
TRBJ1-2 TRBV7-2 NA ASSLSPDTFYGYT
TRBJ2-3 TRBV4-1 NA ASSRRTSGATDTQY
TRBJ2-7 TRBV18 NA ASSPTVSSYEQY